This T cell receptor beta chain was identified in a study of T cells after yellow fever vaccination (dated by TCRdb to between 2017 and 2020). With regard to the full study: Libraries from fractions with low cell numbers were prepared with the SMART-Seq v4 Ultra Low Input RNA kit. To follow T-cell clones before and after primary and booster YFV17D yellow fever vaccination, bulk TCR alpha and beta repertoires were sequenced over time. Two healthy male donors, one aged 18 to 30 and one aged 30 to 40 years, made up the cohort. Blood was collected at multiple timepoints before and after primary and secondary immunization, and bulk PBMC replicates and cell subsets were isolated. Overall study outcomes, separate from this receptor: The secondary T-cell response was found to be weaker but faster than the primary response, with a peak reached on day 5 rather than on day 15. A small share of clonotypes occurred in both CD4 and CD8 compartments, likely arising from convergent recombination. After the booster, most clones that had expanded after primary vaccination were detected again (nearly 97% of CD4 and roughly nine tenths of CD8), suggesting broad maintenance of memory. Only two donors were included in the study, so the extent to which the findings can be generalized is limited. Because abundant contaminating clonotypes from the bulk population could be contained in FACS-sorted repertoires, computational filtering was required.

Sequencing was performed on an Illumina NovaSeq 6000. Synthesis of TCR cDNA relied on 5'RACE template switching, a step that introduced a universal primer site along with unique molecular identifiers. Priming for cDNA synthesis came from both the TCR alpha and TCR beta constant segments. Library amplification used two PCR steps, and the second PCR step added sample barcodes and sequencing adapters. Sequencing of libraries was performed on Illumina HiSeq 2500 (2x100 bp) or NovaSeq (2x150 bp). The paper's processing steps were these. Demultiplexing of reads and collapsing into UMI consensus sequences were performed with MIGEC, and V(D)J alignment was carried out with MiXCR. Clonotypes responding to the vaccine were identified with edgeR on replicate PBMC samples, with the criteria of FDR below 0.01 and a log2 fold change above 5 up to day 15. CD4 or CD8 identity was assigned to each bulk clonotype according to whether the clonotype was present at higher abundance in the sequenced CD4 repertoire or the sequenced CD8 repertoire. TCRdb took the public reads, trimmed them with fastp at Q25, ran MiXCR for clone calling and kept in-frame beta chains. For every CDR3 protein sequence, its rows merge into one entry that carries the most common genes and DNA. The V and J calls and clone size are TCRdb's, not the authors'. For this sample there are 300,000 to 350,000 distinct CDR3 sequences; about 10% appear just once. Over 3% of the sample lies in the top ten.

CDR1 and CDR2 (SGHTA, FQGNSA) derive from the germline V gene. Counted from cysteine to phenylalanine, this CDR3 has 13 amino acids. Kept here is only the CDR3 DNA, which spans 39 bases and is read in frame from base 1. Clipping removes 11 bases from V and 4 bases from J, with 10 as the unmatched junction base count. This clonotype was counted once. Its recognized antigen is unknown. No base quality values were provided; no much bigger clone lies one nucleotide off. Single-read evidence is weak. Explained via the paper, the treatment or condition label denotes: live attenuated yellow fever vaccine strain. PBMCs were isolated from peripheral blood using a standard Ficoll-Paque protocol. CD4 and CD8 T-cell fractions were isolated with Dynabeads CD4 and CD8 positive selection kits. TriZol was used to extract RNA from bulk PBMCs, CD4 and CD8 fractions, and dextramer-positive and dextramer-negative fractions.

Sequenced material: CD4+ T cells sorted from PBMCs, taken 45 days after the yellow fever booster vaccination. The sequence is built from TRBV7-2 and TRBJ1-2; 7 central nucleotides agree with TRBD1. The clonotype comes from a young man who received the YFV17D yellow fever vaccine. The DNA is TGTGCCGCTTCCCAGGGGGTATCCTATGGCTACACCTTC. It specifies CAASQGVSYGYTF.